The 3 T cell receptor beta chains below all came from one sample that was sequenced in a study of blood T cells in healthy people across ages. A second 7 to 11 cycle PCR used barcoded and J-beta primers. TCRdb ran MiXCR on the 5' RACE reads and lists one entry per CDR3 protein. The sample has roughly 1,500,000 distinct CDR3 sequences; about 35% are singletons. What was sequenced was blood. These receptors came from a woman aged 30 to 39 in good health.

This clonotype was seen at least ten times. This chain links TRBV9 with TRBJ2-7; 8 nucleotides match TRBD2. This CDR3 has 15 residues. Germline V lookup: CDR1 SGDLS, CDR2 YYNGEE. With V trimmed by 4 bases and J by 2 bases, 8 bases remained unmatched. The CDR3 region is CASSPLGGLAYEQYF. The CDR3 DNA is TGTGCCAGCAGCCCGTTAGGGGGACTAGCCTACGAGCAGTACTTC.

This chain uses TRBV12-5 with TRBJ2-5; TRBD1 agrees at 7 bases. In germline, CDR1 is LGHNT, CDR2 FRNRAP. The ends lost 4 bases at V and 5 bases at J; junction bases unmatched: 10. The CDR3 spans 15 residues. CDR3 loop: CASGSESTGLETQYF. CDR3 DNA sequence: TGTGCTAGTGGTTCGGAATCGACAGGGCTCGAGACCCAGTACTTC. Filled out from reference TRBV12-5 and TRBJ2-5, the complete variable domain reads DARVTQTPRHKVTEMGQEVTMRCQPILGHNTVFWYRQTMMQGLELLAYFRNRAPLDDSGMPKDRFSAEMPDATLATLKIQPSEPRDSAVYFCASGSESTGLETQYFGPGTRLLVL.

This chain's CDR3 is CASSSLGDYGYTF. DNA for the CDR3: TGTGCCAGCAGTTCCCTAGGGGACTATGGCTACACCTTC. The gene calls are TRBV28 and TRBJ1-2; TRBD1 might be the D (5 bases). The CDR3 spans 13 residues. Trimming removed 4 bases at V and 3 bases at J, with 9 bases between. Germline assignment: CDR1 MDHEN and CDR2 SYDVKM.